This entry lists 24 T cell receptor beta chains sequenced from one sample in a study of response to subunit inactivated influenza vaccine. TCRdb analysed the RT-PCR reads with MiXCR anew, one entry per CDR3 protein. The table lists about 160,000 distinct CDR3 sequences, roughly a tenth of them singletons. The specimen comprised non-naive T cells sorted from PBMCs, sampled 45 days after vaccination. These receptors were collected from a man aged 45-60 years who received an inactivated influenza vaccine.

CDR3 loop: CASRTGLARTGELFF. In nucleotides, the CDR3 is TGTGCCAGCAGAACGGGACTAGCGCGAACCGGGGAGCTGTTTTTT. The chain links TRBV6-1 to TRBJ2-2; TRBD2 matches at 10 bases. The CDR3 runs 15 residues. CDR1 is MNHNS, CDR2 SASEGT, per germline. V shed 6 bases, J shed 5 bases, and the junction held 6 bases outside the gene matches.

This chain uses TRBV27 with TRBJ2-7, with TRBD2 identical over 7 bases. V lost 0 bases and J lost 7; bases outside the gene matches: 12. This CDR3 has 16 residues. Germline assignment: CDR1 MNHEY and CDR2 SMNVEV (reference sequence). The CDR3 is CASSLSFTGLMGEQYF. DNA of the CDR3: TGTGCCAGCAGTTTATCGTTTACGGGACTAATGGGAGAGCAGTACTTC.

The J gene is TRBJ1-1, the V gene TRBV6-2 or TRBV6-3, with 9 bases that match TRBD1. CDR3 length: 17 amino acids. Trimming took 6 bases from V and 0 from J; bases not matched to a gene: 11. Germline V gene lookup returns CDR1 MNHEY and CDR2 SVGEGT. The CDR3 coding sequence is TGTGCCAGCAGACACGCGAGTACAGGGGGCGTGAACACTGAAGCTTTCTTT. Translation gives CASRHASTGGVNTEAFF.

This clonotype was counted many times. The chain recombines TRBV6-1 with TRBJ2-7, with D possibly being TRBD2 (5 bases). Trimming left V 7 bases short and J 2 bases short, with 15 bases between. Per germline, CDR1 MNHNS and CDR2 SASEGT. CDR3 length equals 14 residues. The CDR3 DNA follows: TGTGCCAGCACCCGGAGCGACGGGGCCTACGAGCAGTACTTC. The encoded protein is CASTRSDGAYEQYF.

This clonotype was counted once. Since a much larger clone is just one base distant, this may be a read error. This chain links TRBV5-1 with TRBJ2-3; TRBD2 matches 10 bases. Germline V lookup: CDR1 SGHRS, CDR2 YFSETQ. The CDR3 has 14 amino acids. CDR3 amino acids: CASGLSGGANTQYF. In DNA form, the CDR3 reads TGCGCCAGCGGCTTAAGCGGGGGGGCGAATACGCAGTATTTT. The full variable domain, in which reference TRBV5-1 and TRBJ2-3 provide the parts outside the CDR3, is KAGVTQTPRYLIKTRGQQVTLSCSPISGHRSVSWYQQTPGQGLQFLFEYFSETQRNKGNFPGRFSGRQFSNSRSEMNVSTLELGDSALYLCASGLSGGANTQYFGPGTRLTVL.

This clonotype was recorded once. The rearrangement uses TRBV11-2 and TRBJ2-2, with D unresolved. The germline gives CDR1 SGHAT, CDR2 FQNNGV. The CDR3 has 16 residues. Trimming took 1 base from V and 0 from J, leaving 9 bases between them. The CDR3 region is CASSLALRSNTGELFF. The CDR3 DNA is TGTGCCAGCAGCTTAGCTCTACGGTCGAACACCGGGGAGCTGTTTTTT.

This clonotype has a count of ten or more. One end of the junction fails to match germline, which may point to a read error. This sequence joins TRBV7-7 and TRBJ2-7, with D uncertain. Germline V CDR1 and CDR2: SSHAT, FNYEAQ (reference sequence). The CDR3 contains 13 residues. CDR3: CASSLERMGEQYF. CDR3 sequence (DNA): TGTGCTAGCAGCTTAGAGAGGATGGGGGAGCAGTACTTC.

The chain is built from TRBV7-9 and TRBJ1-2; D is possibly TRBD1 (6 bases). The CDR3 has 16 amino acids. Germline loops: CDR1 SEHNR, CDR2 FQNEAQ (reference sequence). V shed 5 bases and J shed 6 bases, with 22 bases lying between them. DNA of the CDR3: TGTGCCAGCAGCCTGGGGGCAGGGATTGATTTGGATGGCTACACCTTC. This translates into CASSLGAGIDLDGYTF. Complete variable domain (other parts from reference TRBV7-9 and TRBJ1-2): DTGVSQNPRHKITKRGQNVTFRCDPISEHNRLYWYRQTLGQGPEFLTYFQNEAQLEKSRLLSDRFSAERPKGSFSTLEIQRTEQGDSAMYLCASSLGAGIDLDGYTFGSGTRLTVV.

The V gene is TRBV7-2, the J gene TRBJ2-3, with D perhaps assigned TRBD1 or TRBD2 (5 bases each). Looked up from germline, CDR1 is SGHTA and CDR2 is FQGNSA. This CDR3 comprises 14 residues. Trimming pared 3 bases from V and 1 base from J, leaving 8 bases between. The chain's CDR3 is CASSLGVGTDTQYF. The CDR3 bases are TGTGCCAGCAGCTTGGGGGTCGGCACAGATACGCAGTATTTT.

This clonotype was recorded a few times. The genes are TRBV6-1 and TRBJ1-1; perhaps TRBD1 as D (6 bases). The V end lost 4 bases, the J end lost 11 bases, and 20 bases lay between the germline ends. This CDR3 spans 14 amino acids. Per the germline V gene, CDR1 is MNHNS and CDR2 is SASEGT. For the CDR3, the DNA is TGTGCCAGCAGTGGGCCCGGGGGGCGGAAGGAGGCTTTCTTT. Protein: CASSGPGGRKEAFF.

The V and J genes are TRBV10-3 and TRBJ2-5; D not resolved. The V and J ends lost 4 bases and 1 base respectively, with 7 bases between them. The length of the CDR3 is 13 residues. Looked up from germline, CDR1 is ENHRY and CDR2 is SYGVKD. Here the CDR3 reads CAISASSQETQYF. The CDR3 bases are TGTGCCATCAGTGCCTCTAGCCAAGAGACCCAGTACTTC.

The sample holds a few counts of this clonotype. This chain links TRBV20-1 with TRBJ2-7; perhaps TRBD1 as D (6 bases). CDR1 and CDR2 (germline): DFQATT, SNEGSKA (reference sequence). Trimming pared 3 bases from V and 2 bases from J, leaving 14 bases between. The CDR3 totals 14 residues. CDR3 nucleotides: TGCAGTGCTAGGGAAACAGGGTGGACCTACGAGCAGTACTTC. It encodes CSARETGWTYEQYF.

V is TRBV15 and J is TRBJ2-2; a weak D match, TRBD2 (5 bases). Between the trimmed V and J ends, which lost 0 bases and 6 bases, there was a span of 11 bases. The CDR3 consists of 15 residues. Germline V gene data show CDR1 as LNHNV and CDR2 as YYDKDF (reference sequence). This CDR3 is CATSREAGVPGELFF. In nucleotides, the CDR3 is TGTGCCACCAGCAGAGAGGCCGGGGTTCCCGGGGAGCTGTTTTTT.

CDR3 residues: CASSFIGADTQYF. CDR3 nucleotides: TGTGCCAGCAGTTTCATAGGGGCAGATACGCAGTATTTT. V is TRBV6-5 and J is TRBJ2-3; a weak D match, TRBD1 (5 bases). The V gene lost 4 bases and the J gene lost 4 bases, with 9 bases spanning the gap. Germline CDR1 is MNHEY and CDR2 is SVGAGI. The CDR3 is 13 residues long.

This clonotype has at least ten counts. The chain recombines TRBV20-1 with TRBJ2-7; 9 positions agree with TRBD1. This CDR3 is built from 13 residues. Germline V lookup: CDR1 DFQATT, CDR2 SNEGSKA (reference sequence). The trim removed 4 bases at V and 2 bases at J, leaving 3 bases unmatched. The CDR3 nucleotides are TGCAGTGCTAAAGGACAGGGGACCTACGAGCAGTACTTC. Its translation is CSAKGQGTYEQYF.

This clonotype has a handful of counts. The chain recombines TRBV20-1 with TRBJ2-3; 13 bases line up with TRBD2. This CDR3 is 15 amino acids long. J gave up 6 bases and V 6 bases, and 9 bases lay outside the gene matches. Germline V gives CDR1 DFQATT, CDR2 SNEGSKA (reference sequence). Written as DNA, the CDR3 is TGCAGTGCCAGTAGGACTAGCGGGAGATCGGATACGCAGTATTTT. Amino acid sequence: CSASRTSGRSDTQYF.

This clonotype has at least ten counts. The chain carries TRBV3-1 and TRBJ1-6; D not resolved. Germline CDR1 is LGHDT and CDR2 is YNNKEL (reference sequence). Trimming pared 0 bases from V and 7 bases from J, leaving 4 bases between. The length of the CDR3 is 13 residues. The chain's CDR3 is CASSQDPNSPLHF. In nucleotides, the CDR3 is TGTGCCAGCAGCCAAGATCCAAATTCACCCCTCCACTTT.

This chain joins TRBV20-1 and TRBJ2-7, with 9 bases lining up with TRBD2. The CDR3 loop spans 17 amino acids. Germline V gives CDR1 DFQATT, CDR2 SNEGSKA (reference sequence). V was clipped by 0 bases and J by 6 bases; unmatched bases: 15. The CDR3 region is CSARDILREGPRGEQYF. The CDR3 nucleotides read TGCAGTGCTAGAGATATTCTGCGGGAGGGCCCTCGTGGCGAGCAGTACTTC.

This clonotype was counted many times. This chain joins TRBV29-1 and TRBJ2-3; D is undetermined. CDR3 length: 13 residues. Trimming left V 2 bases short and J 4 bases short, with 10 bases between. Germline values: CDR1 SQVTM, CDR2 ANQGSEA. CDR3 residues: CSVELGKPDTQYF. The CDR3 DNA follows: TGCAGCGTTGAACTGGGGAAGCCAGATACGCAGTATTTT.

The chain employs TRBV30 and TRBJ2-2, with D uncertain. V gave up 4 bases and J gave up 4 bases, with 10 bases separating them. The germline V gene has CDR1 GTSNPN and CDR2 SVGIG (reference sequence). The CDR3 runs 13 residues. The DNA for the CDR3 is TGTGCCTGGACGAAAGTGGGCACCGGGGAGCTGTTTTTT. It codes for CAWTKVGTGELFF.

This clonotype was detected a few times. The chain combines TRBV27 with TRBJ2-1, with TRBD1 identical over 11 bases. CDR1 and CDR2 (germline): MNHEY, SMNVEV (reference sequence). CDR3 length: 15 residues. The ends lost 6 bases at V and 9 bases at J; junction bases unmatched: 10. Here the CDR3 reads CASRSGQGGSVEQFF. In DNA, the CDR3 is TGTGCCAGCAGGTCGGGACAGGGGGGTTCGGTTGAGCAGTTCTTC.

This clonotype was counted between two and nine times. The chain is built from TRBV16 and TRBJ1-5; D gene uncertain. CDR1 is KGHSY and CDR2 is FQNENV in the germline V gene. This CDR3 comprises 14 residues. V was trimmed by 4 bases and J by 2 bases, leaving 9 bases between them. The CDR3 DNA is TGTGCCAGCAGCCCCGGACCCCGCAATCAGCCCCAGCATTTT. This sequence encodes CASSPGPRNQPQHF.

This clonotype was counted ten times or more. The chain links TRBV5-6 to TRBJ1-1, with 7 bases that match TRBD1. The CDR3 extends over 15 amino acids. V gave up 4 bases and J gave up 0 bases; unmatched junction bases: 6. Germline V gives CDR1 SGHDT, CDR2 YYEEEE. CDR3 protein: CASSKGQLMNTEAFF. CDR3 in DNA: TGTGCCAGCAGCAAGGGACAGCTTATGAACACTGAAGCTTTCTTT.

The genes are TRBV6-2 or TRBV6-3 and TRBJ2-3, with D unclear. The CDR3 covers 12 residues. CDR1 and CDR2 from the germline V gene are MNHEY and SVGEGT. Trimming cost V 6 bases and J 6 bases, with 10 bases left between them. Written as DNA, the CDR3 is TGTGCCAGCAGCCCCCCCTACGATACGCAGTATTTT. Its translation is CASSPPYDTQYF.